This TCR beta chain was sequenced for a study of T cell repertoires in cytomegalovirus infection. CDR3 length: 14 residues. CDR1 is LNHNV and CDR2 is YYDKDF in the germline V gene (reference sequence). V was shortened by 1 base and J by 3 bases, with 10 bases between the two germline ends. One entry per CDR3 protein results from TCRdb running MiXCR on the reads. The sample holds more than 250,000 distinct CDR3 sequences, roughly an eighth seen once. The gene calls are TRBV15 and TRBJ2-7; a weak D match, TRBD2 (6 bases). Sequences were obtained from PBMCs. The TCR comes from a human donor in good health (CMV status not recorded). Some clones in this sample may be carry-over from other donors' samples. The CDR3: CATSRAGSGYEQYF. The CDR3 DNA sequence: TGTGCCACCAGCAGAGCAGGTAGCGGCTACGAGCAGTACTTC. The entire variable domain, with the rest obtained from reference TRBV15 and TRBJ2-7, is as follows: DAMVIQNPRYQVTQFGKPVTLSCSQTLNHNVMYWYQQKSSQAPKLLFHYYDKDFNNEADTPDNFQSRRPNTSFCFLDIRSPGLGDTAMYLCATSRAGSGYEQYFGPGTRLTVT.